Listed here are 8 T cell receptor beta chains from one sample, sequenced in a study of shared clonotypes between healthy human individuals. TCRdb's table, derived via immunoSEQ multiplex PCR, lists solely in-frame clones and lacks some. There are roughly 2 million clones in the sample; about 94% occur only once, and more than 0.1% lies in the top ten. Sequences were obtained from naive CD4+ T cells sorted from blood. Subset here: CD45RA+ positively selected. All receptors derive from a man aged 18 to 29 in good health.

The chain uses TRBV11-2 and TRBJ2-3; TRBD2 matches at 7 bases. Germline CDR1 and CDR2: SGHAT and FQNNGV. Trimming removed 1 base from V and 2 bases from J; junction bases left unmatched: 9. The CDR3 runs to 17 residues. CDR3: CASSLGASGYITDTQYF. The CDR3 region has the DNA TGTGCCAGCAGCTTAGGGGCTAGCGGTTATATCACAGATACGCAGTATTTT.

The CDR3 sequence is CASWTGWDSPLHF. In DNA form, the CDR3 reads TGTGCCAGTTGGACAGGGTGGGATTCACCCCTCCACTTT. The chain uses TRBV10-3 and TRBJ1-6, with 8 bases aligning to TRBD1. The CDR3 spans 13 residues. V lost 10 bases to trimming and J lost 8 bases; unmatched junction nucleotides: 7. The germline gives CDR1 ENHRY, CDR2 SYGVKD.

This chain joins TRBV19 and TRBJ2-5; 10 bases match TRBD1. V lost 1 base to trimming and J lost 1 base; unmatched junction nucleotides: 3. Per germline, CDR1 LNHDA and CDR2 SQIVND (reference sequence). The CDR3 contains 16 residues. CDR3 protein: CASSIARTGGQETQYF. CDR3 DNA sequence: TGTGCCAGTAGTATAGCTAGGACAGGGGGCCAAGAGACCCAGTACTTC.

This chain connects TRBV10-3 to TRBJ2-7, with TRBD2 matching over 10 bases. CDR3 length: 14 residues. Unmatched junction bases numbered 3, after V lost 4 bases and J lost 3 bases. CDR1 and CDR2 from the germline V gene are ENHRY and SYGVKD. The CDR3 sequence is CAISATSGRYEQYF. The CDR3, as DNA: TGTGCCATCAGTGCGACTAGCGGGCGCTACGAGCAGTACTTC.

The rearrangement joins TRBV5-4 to TRBJ2-3; 13 bases align to TRBD2. Per the germline V gene, CDR1 is SGHNT and CDR2 is YYREEE (reference sequence). With 4 bases clipped from V and 6 bases from J, the junction kept 5 bases outside the gene matches. CDR3 length equals 15 residues. CDR3 DNA: TGTGCCAGCAGCAAGGGACTAGCGGGGAGTGATACGCAGTATTTT. It yields the protein CASSKGLAGSDTQYF.

About this clone itself: The same CDR3 can be traced to other DNA sequences in this sample. The chain recombines TRBV30 with TRBJ1-1, with D unclear. The CDR3 spans 14 residues. Germline V gene data show CDR1 as GTSNPN and CDR2 as SVGIG (reference sequence). Trimming cost V 0 bases and J 1 base, with 9 bases left between them. The DNA of the CDR3 is TGTGCCTGGAGTGTAGGCACGGGGAACACTGAAGCTTTCTTT. It yields the protein CAWSVGTGNTEAFF.

This clone has only one observation. The chain couples TRBV30 to TRBJ1-1; the D gene is possibly TRBD1 (5 bases). Germline V lookup: CDR1 GTSNPN, CDR2 SVGIG (reference sequence). The CDR3 has 14 amino acids. V gave up 2 bases and J gave up 1 base, with 11 bases separating them. The CDR3 coding sequence is TGTGCCTGGAGTAAAGGGGCGAAGAACACTGAAGCTTTCTTT. This translates into CAWSKGAKNTEAFF.

The chain joins TRBV23-1 to TRBJ2-7; 8 bases fit TRBD1. TRBV23-1 is an ORF for which the function is uncertain. The junction had 13 bases not matched to a gene; V was cut back by 2 bases and J by 7 bases. The CDR3 is 16 residues long. CDR3 bases: TGCGCCAGCAGTCAAAAGTCCAGGACAGGGCGTCTAGAGCAGTACTTC. The encoded protein is CASSQKSRTGRLEQYF.